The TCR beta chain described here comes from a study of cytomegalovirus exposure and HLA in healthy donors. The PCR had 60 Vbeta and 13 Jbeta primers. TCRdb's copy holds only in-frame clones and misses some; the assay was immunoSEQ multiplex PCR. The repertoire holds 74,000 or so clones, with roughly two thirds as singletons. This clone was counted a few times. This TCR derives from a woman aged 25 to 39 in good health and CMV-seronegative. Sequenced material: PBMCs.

The CDR3 spells CASKPPLRPLDEKLFF. The CDR3, as DNA: TGTGCCAGCAAGCCCCCTCTGCGCCCCTTGGATGAAAAACTGTTTTTT. This chain joins TRBV7-2 and TRBJ1-4; D is undetermined. The CDR3 consists of 16 residues. Trimming left V 7 bases short and J 6 bases short, with 21 bases between. The germline gives CDR1 SGHTA, CDR2 FQGNSA.